These 30 T cell receptor beta chains originate from one sample sequenced in a study of PD-L1 blockade in urothelial cancer. Time point here: pretreatment peripheral blood. The repertoire was sequenced with immunoSEQ multiplex PCR; TCRdb's copy has only in-frame clones and lacks some. The table includes roughly 95,000 clones, more than 75% detected once. The material was PBMCs, obtained around atezolizumab (anti-PD-L1) treatment. These receptor sequences come from a man aged 60-69 years with urothelial cancer.

The rearrangement joins TRBV5-4 to TRBJ1-6, with D uncertain. Per the germline V gene, CDR1 is SGHNT and CDR2 is YYREEE (reference sequence). There are 14 residues in the CDR3. The V gene lost 4 bases and the J gene lost 7 bases, with 12 bases spanning the gap. CDR3 amino acids: CASSRDQENSPLHF. Here the CDR3 DNA reads TGTGCCAGCAGCCGTGACCAGGAAAATTCACCCCTCCACTTT.

The chain combines TRBV5-1 with TRBJ2-2; D remains unclear. Per germline, CDR1 SGHRS and CDR2 YFSETQ. The CDR3 spans 12 residues. V lost 4 bases and J lost 8, with 9 bases in between. Here the CDR3 DNA reads TGCGCCAGCAGCCCCTTGTCGGGGGAGCTGTTTTTT. Translation: CASSPLSGELFF.

This clone was observed a few times. The chain has TRBV6-1 and TRBJ1-5; the match to TRBD1 covers 7 bases. Per germline, CDR1 MNHNS and CDR2 SASEGT. V gave up 4 bases and J gave up 2 bases; unmatched junction bases: 5. The CDR3 covers 15 residues. Here the CDR3 DNA reads TGTGCCAGCAGTGCCGGGACAGACGGCAATCAGCCCCAGCATTTT. Translation gives CASSAGTDGNQPQHF.

The rearrangement joins TRBV6-5 to TRBJ1-2, with D unclear. This CDR3 is built from 13 residues. The ends were cut back, 2 bases at V and 8 bases at J, with 12 bases in the middle. The germline gives CDR1 MNHEY, CDR2 SVGAGI. Here the CDR3 reads CASSYGVAGGYTF. The CDR3 coding sequence is TGTGCCAGCAGTTACGGGGTGGCGGGAGGCTACACCTTC.

The chain links TRBV5-4 to TRBJ2-7, with 10 bases aligning to TRBD2. V was clipped by 5 bases and J by 0 bases; unmatched bases: 5. Germline V lookup: CDR1 SGHNT, CDR2 YYREEE (reference sequence). The CDR3 is 15 residues long. This chain's CDR3 is CASSPGTSVSYEQYF. CDR3 sequence (DNA): TGTGCCAGCAGTCCGGGGACTAGCGTCTCCTACGAGCAGTACTTC.

This rearrangement joins TRBV5-4 to TRBJ1-6; D is uncertain. This CDR3 is built from 13 residues. V lost 4 bases to trimming and J lost 9 bases, with 11 bases between them. Germline-derived CDR1 and CDR2 are SGHNT and YYREEE (reference sequence). The CDR3 loop reads CASSVDAGSPLHF. For the CDR3, the DNA is TGTGCCAGCAGCGTGGACGCCGGTTCACCCCTCCACTTT.

J is TRBJ1-1 and V is TRBV6-7; TRBD1 is a possible D gene (5 bases). TRBV6-7 is marked as an open reading frame, function uncertain. The CDR3 runs to 14 residues. V was pared by 2 bases and J by 0 bases, with 7 bases between. This CDR3 is CASSYGRVNTEAFF. CDR3 nucleotides: TGTGCCAGCAGTTACGGCAGGGTGAACACTGAAGCTTTCTTT.

J is TRBJ2-2 and V is TRBV27; 10 bases match TRBD2. The CDR3 has 16 residues. CDR1 is MNHEY, CDR2 SMNVEV, per germline (reference sequence). The V segment lost 5 bases and the J segment 1 base; nucleotides outside the gene matches: 4. The CDR3 loop is CASSTPSGGNTGELFF. The CDR3 region has the DNA TGTGCCAGCAGTACCCCTAGCGGGGGGAACACCGGGGAGCTGTTTTTT.

This clone appeared a single time. This chain connects TRBV28 to TRBJ1-2; 7 nucleotides align to TRBD1. Germline CDR1 and CDR2: MDHEN and SYDVKM. The J segment lost 2 bases and the V segment lost 10 bases, leaving 7 bases of the junction unmatched. This CDR3 comprises 13 residues. In DNA form, the CDR3 reads TGTGCCACCGCCTCGGGACAGAACTATGGCTACACCTTC. Residues: CATASGQNYGYTF.

The J gene is TRBJ2-5, the V gene TRBV27, with no clear D. There are 12 residues in the CDR3. Trimming removed 4 bases from V and 5 bases from J, with 8 bases in between. CDR1 MNHEY and CDR2 SMNVEV come from the germline V gene (reference sequence). For the CDR3, the DNA is TGTGCCAGCAGTTCTCGCCGGGAGACCCAGTACTTC. Its translation: CASSSRRETQYF.

CDR3 protein: CASSTNRPNYGYTF. DNA of the CDR3: TGTGCCAGCAGTACTAACAGGCCTAACTATGGCTACACCTTC. V usage is TRBV6-5 and J usage is TRBJ1-2, with D possibly TRBD1 on 5 matching bases. This CDR3 region has 14 residues. V lost 5 bases, J lost 0 bases, and 10 bases lay in between. Germline CDR1 MNHEY, CDR2 SVGAGI.

The chain is built from TRBV30 and TRBJ2-5, with 9 bases that match TRBD2. Germline CDR1 is GTSNPN and CDR2 is SVGIG (reference sequence). The CDR3 spans 16 residues. J lost 10 bases, V lost 4 bases, and 19 bases had no gene match. The CDR3 nucleotides read TGTGCCTGGACCGTACGGGGGGGACTAGCTTCCCGGAGCCAGTACTTC. As protein: CAWTVRGGLASRSQYF.

The chain couples TRBV28 to TRBJ2-7, with 9 bases aligning to TRBD2. Per germline, CDR1 MDHEN and CDR2 SYDVKM. The CDR3 covers 15 residues. The V gene end was trimmed by 7 bases and the J gene end by 4 bases; junction bases not matched to a gene: 11. The CDR3 spells CASTPAGGPVYEQYF. The CDR3, as DNA: TGTGCCAGCACCCCAGCGGGAGGCCCCGTGTACGAGCAGTACTTC.

The table lists this clone with a few counts. V gene TRBV11-2 combines with J gene TRBJ2-1; 8 bases line up with TRBD2. Trimming at V came to 5 bases and at J to 7 bases, leaving 16 bases not matched to a gene. Germline V gene sequence: CDR1 SGHAT, CDR2 FQNNGV. CDR3 size: 17 residues. The CDR3 region has the DNA TGTGCCAGCAGCGCGACGATATGGCGGGGGGAGAGGAATGAGCAGTTCTTC. As protein: CASSATIWRGERNEQFF.

This sequence joins TRBV11-2 and TRBJ2-3, with D possibly matching TRBD2 (5 bases). CDR1 and CDR2 (germline): SGHAT, FQNNGV. V was shortened by 3 bases and J by 2 bases, with 12 bases between the two germline ends. The CDR3 extends over 15 amino acids. Here the CDR3 DNA reads TGTGCCAGCAGCTTGAGGGTGGGCGCCACAGATACGCAGTATTTT. It is translated as CASSLRVGATDTQYF.

The chain joins TRBV28 to TRBJ2-1, with D perhaps matching TRBD1 (5 bases). Trimming left V 5 bases short and J 9 bases short, with 17 bases between. Per the germline V gene, CDR1 is MDHEN and CDR2 is SYDVKM. CDR3 length: 14 residues. In nucleotides, the CDR3 is TGTGCCAGCAGTACCCTTCAACGACAGTCTGAGCAGTTCTTC. This encodes CASSTLQRQSEQFF.

This clone has only one observation. The chain couples TRBV5-1 to TRBJ2-3, with TRBD2 identical over 9 bases. CDR1 is SGHRS, CDR2 YFSETQ, per germline. CDR3 length: 15 residues. V dropped 4 bases and J dropped 4; count of bases not matched to a gene: 7. The CDR3 here is CASSPLAGLPDTQYF. CDR3 nucleotides: TGCGCCAGCAGCCCTCTAGCGGGATTGCCAGATACGCAGTATTTT. The whole variable domain, filled in from reference TRBV5-1 and TRBJ2-3, reads KAGVTQTPRYLIKTRGQQVTLSCSPISGHRSVSWYQQTPGQGLQFLFEYFSETQRNKGNFPGRFSGRQFSNSRSEMNVSTLELGDSALYLCASSPLAGLPDTQYFGPGTRLTVL.

The genes are TRBV28 and TRBJ2-3; 13 bases match TRBD2. From germline, CDR1 is MDHEN and CDR2 SYDVKM. Trimming at V came to 6 bases and at J to 2 bases, leaving 8 bases not matched to a gene. The CDR3 runs to 17 residues. The CDR3 loop is CASSPSGLAGFTDTQYF. DNA of the CDR3: TGTGCCAGCAGCCCCTCGGGACTAGCGGGATTCACAGATACGCAGTATTTT.

This clone has only one observation. The V gene is TRBV28, the J gene TRBJ1-2; D unresolved. The CDR3 length is 11 residues. V gave up 10 bases and J gave up 7 bases, with 13 bases separating them. Germline V gene data show CDR1 as MDHEN and CDR2 as SYDVKM. This CDR3 reads CANFRNGGYTF. CDR3 nucleotides: TGTGCCAACTTCCGTAATGGTGGCTACACCTTC.

This chain links TRBV13 with TRBJ2-7, with 11 bases lining up with TRBD2. The J segment lost 2 bases and the V segment lost 5 bases, leaving 5 bases of the junction unmatched. The CDR3 length is 15 residues. CDR1 and CDR2 (germline): PRHDT, FYEKMQ (reference sequence). The DNA of the CDR3 is TGTGCCAGCAGCGTCTATAGCGGGGGGGCCTACGAGCAGTACTTC. Translation gives CASSVYSGGAYEQYF.

The chain couples TRBV5-6 to TRBJ2-7, with 7 positions matching TRBD2. The CDR3 extends over 14 amino acids. The V segment lost 3 bases and the J segment 2 bases; nucleotides outside the gene matches: 5. Germline assignment: CDR1 SGHDT and CDR2 YYEEEE. The CDR3 nucleotides read TGTGCCAGCAGCTCTACGGGGACTACCTACGAGCAGTACTTC. Translating gives CASSSTGTTYEQYF.

This clone was observed a handful of times. The CDR3 bases are TGTGCCAGCACCCCCGCGGGGACAGGGACAGGAGAGACCCAGTACTTC. Amino acid sequence: CASTPAGTGTGETQYF. This sequence joins TRBV28 and TRBJ2-5; 9 bases are shared with TRBD1. V trimming: 7 bases; J trimming: 4 bases; junction bases outside the gene matches: 13. Germline CDR1 and CDR2: MDHEN and SYDVKM. The CDR3 totals 16 residues.

This chain's CDR3 is CASSLVGQGLRDTEAFF. CDR3 sequence (DNA): TGCGCCAGCAGCTTGGTGGGACAGGGCCTCAGGGACACTGAAGCTTTCTTT. The gene calls are TRBV5-1 and TRBJ1-1; 9 positions agree with TRBD1. The germline gives CDR1 SGHRS, CDR2 YFSETQ. Trimming at V came to 0 bases and at J to 3 bases, leaving 9 bases not matched to a gene. CDR3 length equals 17 residues. Filled out from reference TRBV5-1 and TRBJ1-1, the complete variable domain reads KAGVTQTPRYLIKTRGQQVTLSCSPISGHRSVSWYQQTPGQGLQFLFEYFSETQRNKGNFPGRFSGRQFSNSRSEMNVSTLELGDSALYLCASSLVGQGLRDTEAFFGQGTRLTVV.

This chain uses TRBV6-5 with TRBJ1-5; D not certain. V lost 6 bases and J lost 4, with 10 bases in between. This CDR3 region has 13 residues. The germline V gene has CDR1 MNHEY and CDR2 SVGAGI. The CDR3 is CASRQPRNQPQHF. In DNA form, the CDR3 reads TGTGCCAGCAGACAACCAAGAAATCAGCCCCAGCATTTT.

The chain couples TRBV30 to TRBJ2-7; 9 nucleotides align to TRBD1. Germline V gene sequence: CDR1 GTSNPN, CDR2 SVGIG (reference sequence). V lost 2 bases, J lost 6 bases, and 11 bases stayed unmatched. The CDR3 totals 15 residues. The CDR3 loop reads CAWSYSGTGSIEQYF. The CDR3 DNA reads TGTGCCTGGAGTTACTCCGGGACAGGGTCGATCGAGCAGTACTTC.

The CDR3 coding sequence is TGTGCCAGCAGCAACTACGAGCAGTACTTC. This codes for CASSNYEQYF. The J gene is TRBJ2-7, the V gene TRBV6-1; no clear D gene. CDR1 MNHNS and CDR2 SASEGT come from the germline V gene. The CDR3 totals 10 residues. Trimming pared 6 bases from V and 3 bases from J, leaving 3 bases between.

The chain combines TRBV2 with TRBJ2-1, with 8 bases aligning to TRBD1. After removal of 2 bases from V and 8 bases from J, the junction contained 5 bases not matched to a gene. The CDR3 loop spans 14 amino acids. Germline CDR1 SNHLY, CDR2 FYNNEI. The CDR3 here is CASSEQGAAYEQFF. The DNA for the CDR3 is TGTGCCAGCAGTGAACAGGGGGCGGCTTATGAGCAGTTCTTC.

The chain joins TRBV11-2 to TRBJ2-5; D is perhaps TRBD2 (6 bases). Germline CDR1 SGHAT, CDR2 FQNNGV. The CDR3 has 16 amino acids. Deletions cut 5 bases from V and 2 bases from J, with 18 bases between. The CDR3 loop reads CASSHSRGGLQETQYF. The CDR3 bases are TGTGCCAGCAGCCACTCCCGAGGAGGGCTTCAAGAGACCCAGTACTTC.

This chain connects TRBV6-6 to TRBJ1-4; unclear D gene. This CDR3 region has 13 residues. Germline CDR1 reads MNHNY; CDR2 reads SVGAGI (reference sequence). Trimming stripped 7 bases from V and 5 bases from J, with 11 bases between. CDR3 sequence (DNA): TGTGCCAGCACCCGGAGTGTGAATGAAAAACTGTTTTTT. Translated: CASTRSVNEKLFF.

The chain combines TRBV29-1 with TRBJ2-5, with D possibly TRBD1 on 5 matching bases. Trimming took off 0 bases at V and 5 bases at J, with 13 bases between the two ends. Per the germline V gene, CDR1 is SQVTM and CDR2 is ANQGSEA. This CDR3 has 14 amino acids. The CDR3 loop reads CSVEDGASMETQYF. The CDR3 coding sequence is TGCAGCGTTGAAGATGGGGCCTCAATGGAGACCCAGTACTTC. Combining the CDR3 with reference TRBV29-1 and TRBJ2-5 gives the whole variable domain SAVISQKPSRDICQRGTSLTIQCQVDSQVTMMFWYRQQPGQSLTLIATANQGSEATYESGFVIDKFPISRPNLTFSTLTVSNMSPEDSSIYLCSVEDGASMETQYFGPGTRLLVL.